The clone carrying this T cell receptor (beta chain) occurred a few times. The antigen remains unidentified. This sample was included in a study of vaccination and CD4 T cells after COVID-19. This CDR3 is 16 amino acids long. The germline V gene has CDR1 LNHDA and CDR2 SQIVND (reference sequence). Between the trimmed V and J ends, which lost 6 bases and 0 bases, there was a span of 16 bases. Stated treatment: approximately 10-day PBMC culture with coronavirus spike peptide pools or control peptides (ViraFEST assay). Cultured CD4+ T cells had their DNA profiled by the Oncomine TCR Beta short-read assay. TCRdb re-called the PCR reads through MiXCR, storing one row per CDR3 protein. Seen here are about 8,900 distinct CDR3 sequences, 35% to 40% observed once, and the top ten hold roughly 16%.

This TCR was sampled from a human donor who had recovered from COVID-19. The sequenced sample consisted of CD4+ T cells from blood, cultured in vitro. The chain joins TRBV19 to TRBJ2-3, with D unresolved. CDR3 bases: TGTGCCAGTAGCCCTATCCTAGGAACTAGCACAGATACGCAGTATTTT. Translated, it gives CASSPILGTSTDTQYF.